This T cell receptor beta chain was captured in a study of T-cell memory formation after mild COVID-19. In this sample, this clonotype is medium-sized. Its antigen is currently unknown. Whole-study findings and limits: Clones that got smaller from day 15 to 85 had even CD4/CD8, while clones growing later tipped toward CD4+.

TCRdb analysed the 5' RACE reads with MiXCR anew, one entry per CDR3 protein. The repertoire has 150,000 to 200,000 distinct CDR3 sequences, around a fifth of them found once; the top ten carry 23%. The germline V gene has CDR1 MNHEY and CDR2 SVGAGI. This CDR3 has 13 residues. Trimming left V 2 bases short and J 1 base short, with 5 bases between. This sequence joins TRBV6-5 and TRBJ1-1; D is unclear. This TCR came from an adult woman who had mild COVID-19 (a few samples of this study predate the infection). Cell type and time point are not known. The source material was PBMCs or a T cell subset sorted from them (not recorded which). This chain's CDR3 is CASSYGRNTEAFF. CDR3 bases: TGTGCCAGCAGTTACGGTAGGAACACTGAAGCTTTCTTT.